This TCR beta chain was recorded in a study of T cell changes during pregnancy in multiple sclerosis. The V and J ends lost 3 bases and 8 bases respectively, with 3 bases between them. This CDR3 contains 11 residues. Germline-derived CDR1 and CDR2 are SGHDT and YYEEEE. Generated by immunoSEQ multiplex PCR, the TCRdb table keeps only in-frame clones and is missing some. Of tens of thousands of clones in the sample, nearly 95% were seen once. The V and J genes are TRBV5-6 and TRBJ1-6; D ambiguous. The specimen was peripheral blood, collected after pregnancy. This TCR derives from a female donor with multiple sclerosis, enrolled in a pregnancy study. CDR3 coding DNA: TGTGCCAGCAGCTCTCATTCACCCCTCCACTTT. Translating gives CASSSHSPLHF.